This is a list of T cell receptor beta chains from one sample in a study of T cell responses to AZD1222 COVID-19 vaccine. TCRdb's table, derived via immunoSEQ multiplex PCR, lists solely in-frame clones and lacks some. The profile shows about 90,000 clones, nearly 90% of them singletons. The specimen comprised peripheral blood, sampled on day 0 of AZD1222 vaccination. These receptors all come from an adult in good health. Both conserved end residues are part of each CDR3. D genes are given only for firm matches. The size of a clone is reported for some rows only, either as once, few or many, or as a class for expanded clones.

J: TRBJ2-7
size: .
V: TRBV28
D: .
CDR3: CASSGGYEQYF
DNA: TGTGCCAGCAGTGGTGGATACGAGCAGTACTTC

J: TRBJ2-3
size: .
V: TRBV18
D: TRBD2
CDR3: CASSHTSASGSAFTDTQYF
DNA: TGTGCCAGCTCACACACGTCGGCTAGCGGGAGCGCGTTCACAGATACGCAGTATTTT

J: TRBJ1-1
size: .
V: TRBV27
D: .
CDR3: CASSLNGGSAFF
DNA: TGTGCCAGCAGTTTAAATGGAGGGAGCGCTTTCTTT

J: TRBJ2-2
size: .
V: TRBV27
D: .
CDR3: CASILASPHAGELFF
DNA: .

J: TRBJ1-6
size: few
V: TRBV3-1/TRBV3-2
D: .
CDR3: CASSPGGNSPLHF
DNA: TGTGCCAGCAGCCCCGGGGGGAATTCACCCCTCCACTTT

J: TRBJ2-1
size: .
V: TRBV6-5
D: TRBD2
CDR3: CASSTSGRAGEQFF
DNA: TGTGCCAGCAGTACTAGCGGGAGGGCCGGGGAGCAGTTCTTC

J: TRBJ2-7
size: .
V: TRBV19
D: .
CDR3: CASSWGRSGAYEQYF
DNA: TGTGCCAGTAGTTGGGGGAGATCTGGCGCCTACGAGCAGTACTTC

J: TRBJ2-6
size: .
V: TRBV28
D: .
CDR3: CASSRRTSGANVLTF
DNA: TGTGCCAGCAGTAGGCGGACCTCTGGGGCCAACGTCCTGACTTTC

J: TRBJ1-2
size: .
V: TRBV10-3
D: TRBD1
CDR3: CAIRDRASGDYGYTF
DNA: TGTGCCATCAGGGACAGGGCGTCGGGGGACTATGGCTACACCTTC

J: TRBJ1-4
size: .
V: TRBV27
D: .
CDR3: CASKRGNEKLFF
DNA: TGTGCCAGCAAACGGGGTAATGAAAAACTGTTTTTT

J: TRBJ2-2
size: once
V: TRBV7-9
D: .
CDR3: CASSFSSDRNTGELFF
DNA: TGTGCCAGCAGCTTCTCGTCGGACAGGAACACCGGGGAGCTGTTTTTT

J: TRBJ2-1
size: .
V: TRBV28
D: TRBD2
CDR3: CASSLRTSGGYEQFF
DNA: TGTGCCAGCAGTTTGAGGACTAGCGGGGGTTATGAGCAGTTCTTC

J: TRBJ1-6
size: .
V: TRBV19
D: .
CDR3: CASRSREDNSPLHF
DNA: TGTGCCAGTCGCAGTCGGGAAGATAATTCACCCCTCCACTTT

J: TRBJ2-6
size: .
V: TRBV9
D: .
CDR3: CASSVAGQLIHSGANVLTF
DNA: TGTGCCAGCAGCGTAGCAGGCCAGTTAATACACTCTGGGGCCAACGTCCTGACTTTC

J: TRBJ2-5
size: .
V: TRBV9
D: .
CDR3: CASSVAGARLETQYF
DNA: TGTGCCAGCAGCGTAGCGGGAGCTCGGTTAGAGACCCAGTACTTC

J: TRBJ2-7
size: .
V: TRBV5-1
D: TRBD1
CDR3: CASSFSGTGYEQYF
DNA: TGCGCCAGCAGCTTCTCCGGGACAGGGTACGAGCAGTACTTC

J: TRBJ1-1
size: .
V: TRBV5-1
D: TRBD1
CDR3: CASSEQGALGTEAFF
DNA: TGCGCCAGCAGCGAACAGGGGGCGCTGGGTACTGAAGCTTTCTTT

J: TRBJ1-3
size: .
V: TRBV9
D: .
CDR3: CASSVDFPGNTIYF
DNA: TGTGCCAGCAGCGTAGATTTCCCTGGAAACACCATATATTTT

J: TRBJ2-4
size: .
V: TRBV25-1
D: TRBD2
CDR3: CASSPQGGLAGAKNIQYF
DNA: TGTGCCAGCAGCCCACAAGGAGGGCTAGCGGGAGCCAAAAACATTCAGTACTTC

J: TRBJ1-2
size: .
V: TRBV28
D: TRBD1
CDR3: CASSFGPGGYGYTF
DNA: TGTGCCAGCAGTTTTGGGCCAGGGGGGTATGGCTACACCTTC

J: TRBJ2-1
size: .
V: TRBV7-8
D: .
CDR3: CASSLFNEQFF
DNA: TGTGCCAGCAGCTTGTTTAATGAGCAGTTCTTC

J: TRBJ2-7
size: .
V: TRBV7-4
D: .
CDR3: CASSRSDRRLTYEQYF
DNA: TGTGCCAGCAGCCGGTCCGACAGGCGATTGACCTACGAGCAGTACTTC

J: TRBJ2-3
size: .
V: TRBV29-1
D: .
CDR3: CSVGGIYTDTQYF
DNA: TGCAGCGTTGGGGGCATTTACACAGATACGCAGTATTTT

J: TRBJ1-2
size: once
V: TRBV2
D: TRBD1
CDR3: CASTPDRGYGYTF
DNA: TGTGCCAGCACCCCGGACAGGGGATATGGCTACACCTTC

J: TRBJ1-6
size: .
V: TRBV7-2
D: .
CDR3: CASSAFPGANSPLHF
DNA: TGTGCCAGCAGCGCCTTCCCGGGGGCAAATTCACCCCTCCACTTT

J: TRBJ2-3
size: .
V: TRBV19
D: .
CDR3: CASSIDPSPDTQYF
DNA: TGTGCCAGTAGTATAGACCCTAGTCCAGATACGCAGTATTTT

J: TRBJ1-5
size: .
V: TRBV7-8
D: .
CDR3: CASSFASNQPQHF
DNA: TGTGCCAGCAGCTTCGCCAGCAATCAGCCCCAGCATTTT

J: TRBJ2-3
size: .
V: TRBV7-9
D: TRBD2
CDR3: CASSSSGRPTQYF
DNA: TGTGCCAGCAGCTCTAGCGGGAGGCCTACGCAGTATTTT

J: TRBJ2-5
size: .
V: TRBV5-1
D: .
CDR3: CASSLGQAETQYF
DNA: TGCGCCAGCAGCTTGGGACAGGCGGAGACCCAGTACTTC

J: TRBJ2-5
size: .
V: TRBV7-9
D: .
CDR3: CASSPALAGQTYQETQYF
DNA: TGTGCCAGCAGCCCAGCTCTGGCGGGACAAACGTACCAAGAGACCCAGTACTTC

J: TRBJ2-3
size: .
V: TRBV2
D: .
CDR3: CASSDPRLASDTQYF
DNA: TGTGCCAGCAGTGATCCGAGGCTAGCTTCAGATACGCAGTATTTT

J: TRBJ2-5
size: .
V: TRBV28
D: .
CDR3: CASSSSTGQETQYF
DNA: .

J: TRBJ1-1
size: .
V: TRBV28
D: .
CDR3: CASSFGGTEAFF
DNA: TGTGCCAGCAGTTTTGGGGGGACTGAAGCTTTCTTT

J: TRBJ2-2
size: .
V: TRBV7-3
D: TRBD2
CDR3: CASSGSGRAGRNGELFF
DNA: TGTGCCAGCAGCGGTAGCGGGAGGGCCGGTCGTAACGGGGAGCTGTTTTTT

J: TRBJ2-2
size: .
V: TRBV4-3
D: .
CDR3: CASSQDRQDIWIGELFF
DNA: TGCGCCAGCAGCCAGGACCGACAGGATATTTGGATCGGGGAGCTGTTTTTT

J: TRBJ1-3
size: once
V: TRBV15
D: TRBD1
CDR3: CATSKWTGSSGNTIYF
DNA: TGTGCCACCAGTAAATGGACAGGCAGCTCTGGAAACACCATATATTTT

J: TRBJ2-7
size: .
V: TRBV20-1
D: .
CDR3: CSASPGAGYEQYF
DNA: TGCAGTGCTAGTCCCGGGGCCGGCTACGAGCAGTACTTC

J: TRBJ1-2
size: .
V: TRBV28
D: TRBD1
CDR3: CASSSPGDRHPSGGYTF
DNA: TGTGCCAGCAGTTCGCCGGGGGACAGGCATCCTTCTGGGGGCTACACCTTC

J: TRBJ2-3
size: few
V: TRBV5-1
D: TRBD1
CDR3: CASSYLRGQRISTDTQYF
DNA: TGCGCCAGCAGCTATCTCAGGGGGCAGCGTATTAGCACAGATACGCAGTATTTT

J: TRBJ1-2
size: .
V: TRBV7-8
D: .
CDR3: CASSLKANYGYTF
DNA: TGTGCCAGCAGCTTGAAAGCTAACTATGGCTACACCTTC